This TCR beta chain was identified during a study of blood T cell repertoires in COVID-19. Study-wide background: COVID-19 samples collected from the United States, Italy and Spain covered acute and convalescent phases. In each case, the material was cDNA or gDNA derived from T cells, B-cell-depleted T cells, or PBMCs.

As originally analysed: The authors estimated nucleated cell counts from reference gene primer amplification. TCRdb keeps only in-frame clones here, not all; method: immunoSEQ multiplex PCR. V and J calls and clone size are as listed in that table; D and trimming were resolved from the DNA. The sample includes 120,000 or so clones, 80% to 90% of them seen just once. Trimming cost V 3 bases and J 0 bases, with 10 bases left between them. Looked up from germline, CDR1 is SGHDN and CDR2 is FVKESK. The CDR3 covers 15 residues. The V call is TRBV14, the J call TRBJ2-3; the D is unclear. The clonotype was recovered from an elderly man with active or convalescent COVID-19. Material: peripheral blood. As DNA, the CDR3 is TGTGCCAGCAGCCAGGGTGCAGGCAGCACAGATACGCAGTATTTT. Residues: CASSQGAGSTDTQYF.